Given below is one T cell receptor beta chain in context. Its target is unknown. The V gene lost 3 bases and the J gene lost 5 bases, with 5 bases spanning the gap. Germline assignment: CDR1 LNHNV and CDR2 YYDKDF (reference sequence). The CDR3 is 11 amino acids. TCRdb's table, derived via immunoSEQ multiplex PCR, lists solely in-frame clones and lacks some. The sample has roughly 180,000 clones, around 93% seen once. These data come from a study of T cell responses to AZD1222 COVID-19 vaccine. General study points: Researchers report vaccine-associated CD4 TCRs spanning spike, with dominance at 160-218 and 743-854. Just a handful of AZD1222 recipients were seropositive at baseline.

This TCR derives from an adult in good health. V gene TRBV15 combines with J gene TRBJ2-7; no clear D gene. The specimen comprised peripheral blood, sampled on day 0 of AZD1222 vaccination. CDR3 region: CATSRADEQYF. The CDR3 bases are TGTGCCACCAGCAGGGCGGACGAGCAGTACTTC.